The 23 T cell receptor beta chains below were found in one sample sequenced in a study of read filtering for tumor transcriptome and immune sequencing (dated by TCRdb to 2020 to 2021). Sequencing took place on an Illumina HiSeq 4000. TCR libraries were built from 400 to 450 ng RNA with the Immunoverse kit, using molecular barcoded adaptors covering alpha/delta and beta/gamma chains. The public sequencing data were trimmed at Q25 with fastp and processed into clonotypes with MiXCR by TCRdb, which kept only in-frame beta chains. Rows matching on CDR3 protein sequence are summarized as one entry with the most common DNA and genes. The sample table lists 120,000 or so distinct CDR3 sequences, 10% to 15% of them with a count of one. The biggest ten clones account for about 11% of the sample. Sequenced material: a population of CD138-negative cells sorted from bone marrow. In light of the paper, this sample's cell subset or site label describes: bone marrow mononuclear cells depleted of CD138+ plasma/myeloma cells by negative magnetic selection. These receptors all stem from a donor at least 40 years old with multiple myeloma.

In this sample, this clonotype turned up many times. This chain joins TRBV19 and TRBJ2-5; weak D call: TRBD1 (5 bases). Germline V lookup: CDR1 LNHDA, CDR2 SQIVND (reference sequence). The CDR3 is 12 residues long. V lost 5 bases and J 7 bases, leaving 11 bases between the germline ends. CDR3 nucleotides: TGTGCCAGTAGTGGGGCTTATTGGACCCAGTACTTC. Encoded protein: CASSGAYWTQYF.

This clonotype occurred many times. The chain combines TRBV5-4 with TRBJ2-2, with 8 nucleotides matching TRBD1. The CDR3 spans 15 residues. The germline gives CDR1 SGHNT, CDR2 YYREEE (reference sequence). V dropped 4 bases and J dropped 1; count of bases not matched to a gene: 3. The CDR3 sequence: CASSPDRVNTGELFF. The CDR3 nucleotides are TGTGCCAGCAGCCCGGACAGGGTGAACACCGGGGAGCTGTTTTTT.

This clonotype has a count of ten or more. The chain employs TRBV27 and TRBJ2-1; D is unresolved. V lost 4 bases to trimming and J lost 7 bases, with 23 bases between them. The germline V gene has CDR1 MNHEY and CDR2 SMNVEV (reference sequence). CDR3 length: 17 residues. The CDR3 DNA reads as TGTGCCAGCAGTTCCCTACCGGGCGGTTCTCTGAGGAATGAGCAGTTCTTC. It yields the protein CASSSLPGGSLRNEQFF.

This clonotype was observed many times. The rearrangement links TRBV29-1 to TRBJ2-3; D remains ambiguous. This CDR3 comprises 11 residues. The germline V and J ends were trimmed by 5 bases and 3 bases, with 6 bases remaining between them. The germline V gene encodes CDR1 SQVTM and CDR2 ANQGSEA. The CDR3 region has the DNA TGCAGCGTTTCCCAAACAGATACGCAGTATTTT. Translation: CSVSQTDTQYF.

This clonotype was detected many times. The J gene is TRBJ1-5, the V gene TRBV6-2 or TRBV6-3; D call uncertain. Germline CDR1 MNHEY, CDR2 SVGEGT. CDR3 length: 14 residues. The ends were cut back, 0 bases at V and 4 bases at J, with 7 bases in the middle. In DNA form, the CDR3 reads TGTGCCAGCAGTTACTCGTCGAGGAATCAGCCCCAGCATTTT. It yields the protein CASSYSSRNQPQHF.

This clonotype was observed a single time. One base away lies a much larger clone, so this may be a sequencing read error. The J gene is TRBJ2-7, the V gene TRBV5-1, with D perhaps matching TRBD1 (6 bases). Germline CDR1 and CDR2: SGHRS and YFSETQ. This CDR3 region has 14 residues. Here the CDR3 reads CTSSLGAEPYEQYF. The CDR3 DNA reads TGCACCAGCAGCTTGGGGGCCGAGCCCTACGAGCAGTACTTC.

This clonotype was detected ten times or more. The chain uses TRBV29-1 and TRBJ2-7; no firm D call. Germline V lookup: CDR1 SQVTM, CDR2 ANQGSEA. The CDR3 contains 13 residues. Trimming took off 6 bases at V and 0 bases at J, with 12 bases between the two ends. The CDR3 loop reads CSVPGPSSYEQYF. DNA of the CDR3: TGCAGCGTCCCGGGTCCAAGCTCCTACGAGCAGTACTTC.

This clonotype was seen ten or more times. The chain couples TRBV7-2 to TRBJ1-5; perhaps TRBD1 as D (6 bases). This CDR3 is built from 15 residues. Germline V gene data show CDR1 as SGHTA and CDR2 as FQGNSA. Trimming pared 3 bases from V and 0 bases from J, leaving 9 bases between. Here the CDR3 DNA reads TGTGCCAGCAGCTTTTCAGGGGATAGCAATCAGCCCCAGCATTTT. Translated, it gives CASSFSGDSNQPQHF.

This clonotype was picked up a small number of times. The gene calls are TRBV6-2 or TRBV6-3 and TRBJ2-6; D remains unclear. Germline assignment: CDR1 MNHEY and CDR2 SVGEGT. Trimming left V 7 bases short and J 0 bases short, with 10 bases between. The CDR3 spans 15 residues. This chain's CDR3 is CASTRDNSGANVLTF. In DNA, the CDR3 is TGTGCCAGCACAAGAGACAACTCTGGGGCCAACGTCCTGACTTTC.

This clonotype was recorded many times. The chain is built from TRBV14 and TRBJ2-1; unclear D gene. This CDR3 has 16 residues. Trimming took off 3 bases at V and 1 base at J, with 13 bases between the two ends. Germline CDR1 SGHDN, CDR2 FVKESK. As DNA, the CDR3 is TGTGCCAGCAGCCAGTATGACTCCCCTTCCTACAATGAGCAGTTCTTC. The encoded protein is CASSQYDSPSYNEQFF.

This clonotype was seen many times. The rearrangement uses TRBV28 and TRBJ2-2, with a tentative D call TRBD2 (6 bases). V gave up 7 bases and J gave up 2 bases, with 14 bases separating them. Germline CDR1 is MDHEN and CDR2 is SYDVKM. CDR3 length: 15 amino acids. The CDR3 bases are TGTGCCAGCAAACCGGGACTGATCAACACCGGGGAGCTGTTTTTT. Translating it yields CASKPGLINTGELFF. The full variable domain, completed using reference TRBV28 and TRBJ2-2, is DVKVTQSSRYLVKRTGEKVFLECVQDMDHENMFWYRQDPGLGLRLIYFSYDVKMKEKGDIPEGYSVSREKKERFSLILESASTNQTSMYLCASKPGLINTGELFFGEGSRLTVL.

This clonotype was picked up a small number of times. A junction end diverges from the germline sequence, so it may reflect a read error. The CDR3: CASSAFSSGSRGELLF. The CDR3 nucleotides are TGTGCCAGCAGCGCATTCTCGAGCGGGAGTCGGGGGGAGCTGTTATTT. The J gene is TRBJ2-2, the V gene TRBV7-2, with 8 bases that match TRBD2. Germline V gene data show CDR1 as SGHTA and CDR2 as FQGNSA. This CDR3 is 16 amino acids long. The entire variable domain, with the rest obtained from reference TRBV7-2 and TRBJ2-2, is as follows: GAGVSQSPSNKVTEKGKDVELRCDPISGHTALYWYRQSLGQGLEFLIYFQGNSAPDKSGLPSDRFSAERTGGSVSTLTIQRTQQEDSAVYLCASSAFSSGSRGELLFGEGSRLTVL.

This clonotype was seen only a few times. The V call is TRBV5-6, the J call TRBJ2-3; 7 bases are shared with TRBD2. The V gene end was trimmed by 4 bases and the J gene end by 6 bases; junction bases not matched to a gene: 8. CDR1 SGHDT and CDR2 YYEEEE come from the germline V gene. The CDR3 has 14 amino acids. The CDR3 DNA reads TGTGCCAGCAGCCCCGGGGGGTACTTGGATACGCAGTATTTT. Encoded protein: CASSPGGYLDTQYF.

As to this clonotype: A clone one base away is much larger, so this may be a read error. The chain is built from TRBV5-1 and TRBJ2-1; D may be TRBD2 (6 bases). The V end was cut by 3 bases, the J end by 9 bases, with 22 bases between. This CDR3 region has 16 residues. Germline values: CDR1 SGHRS, CDR2 YFSETQ. The chain's CDR3 is CASSSPSWGRRGEQFF. The CDR3, as DNA: TGCGCCAGCAGCTCACCCTCTTGGGGGAGGCGGGGTGAGCAGTTCTTC. The entire variable domain, with the rest obtained from reference TRBV5-1 and TRBJ2-1, is as follows: KAGVTQTPRYLIKTRGQQVTLSCSPISGHRSVSWYQQTPGQGLQFLFEYFSETQRNKGNFPGRFSGRQFSNSRSEMNVSTLELGDSALYLCASSSPSWGRRGEQFFGPGTRLTVL.

This clonotype was detected ten times or more. The CDR3 protein is CASSVGAGGAGANVLTF. CDR3 coding DNA: TGTGCCAGCAGCGTAGGGGCAGGAGGGGCTGGGGCCAACGTCCTGACTTTC. The J gene is TRBJ2-6, the V gene TRBV9; a possible D gene is TRBD2 (6 bases). Trimming took 0 bases from V and 2 from J, leaving 12 bases between them. Germline assignment: CDR1 SGDLS and CDR2 YYNGEE. The CDR3 is 17 amino acids.

The table lists this clonotype with many counts. The rearrangement uses TRBV5-1 and TRBJ2-7, with D tentatively TRBD1 or TRBD2 (5 bases each). V lost 4 bases to trimming and J lost 3 bases, with 14 bases between them. This CDR3 region has 14 residues. Germline V gene lookup returns CDR1 SGHRS and CDR2 YFSETQ. CDR3 amino acids: CASSDYGTLYEQYF. Written as DNA, the CDR3 is TGCGCCAGCAGCGACTATGGGACCCTCTACGAGCAGTACTTC.

This clonotype was counted many times. The J gene is TRBJ2-1, the V gene TRBV4-2; 11 nucleotides match TRBD2. The CDR3 runs 16 residues. The germline CDR1 and CDR2 sequences are LGHNA and YNFKEQ. Germline trimming cut 0 bases from V and 8 bases from J; bases unmatched to any gene: 6. Written as DNA, the CDR3 is TGTGCCAGCAGCCAAGAGCTAGCGGGGGGTGGAGATGAGCAGTTCTTC. Residues: CASSQELAGGGDEQFF.

A remark on this clonotype: This may stem from a read error, because a much larger clone lies one nucleotide away. The chain couples TRBV7-9 to TRBJ1-5, with a weak D call TRBD1 (6 bases). V gave up 1 base and J gave up 4 bases, with 11 bases separating them. The germline gives CDR1 SEHNR, CDR2 FQNEAQ (reference sequence). The CDR3 loop spans 15 amino acids. CDR3 amino acids: CASSLGAGDNQPQHF. CDR3 nucleotides: TGTGCCAGCAGCTTAGGGGCAGGGGATAATCAGCCCCAGCATTTT.

This clonotype was recorded at least ten times. The chain combines TRBV5-1 with TRBJ1-6; 10 bases agree with TRBD1. The junction had 7 bases not matched to a gene; V was cut back by 4 bases and J by 6 bases. In germline, CDR1 is SGHRS, CDR2 YFSETQ. CDR3 length equals 16 residues. The CDR3 sequence is CASSADRGQGNSPLHF. The CDR3 coding sequence is TGCGCCAGCAGCGCCGACAGGGGGCAGGGTAATTCACCCCTCCACTTT. Filled out from reference TRBV5-1 and TRBJ1-6, the complete variable domain reads KAGVTQTPRYLIKTRGQQVTLSCSPISGHRSVSWYQQTPGQGLQFLFEYFSETQRNKGNFPGRFSGRQFSNSRSEMNVSTLELGDSALYLCASSADRGQGNSPLHFGNGTRLTVT.

This clonotype was counted ten times or more. The chain carries TRBV7-2 and TRBJ2-3, with 11 positions matching TRBD2. The germline V gene encodes CDR1 SGHTA and CDR2 FQGNSA. Trimming cost V 5 bases and J 4 bases; bases outside gene matches: 2. This CDR3 comprises 14 residues. The CDR3 loop reads CASSPGLAADTQYF. The CDR3 DNA sequence: TGTGCCAGCAGCCCGGGACTAGCGGCAGATACGCAGTATTTT.

This clonotype was counted ten times or more. This sequence joins TRBV6-2 or TRBV6-3 and TRBJ2-2; D ambiguous. The CDR3 runs to 15 residues. Germline CDR1 is MNHEY and CDR2 is SVGEGT. V lost 0 bases, J lost 3 bases, and 8 bases lay in between. The CDR3 DNA reads as TGTGCCAGCAGTTACTCTACAGTAGACACCGGGGAGCTGTTTTTT. Its translation: CASSYSTVDTGELFF.

This clonotype was found many times. The chain couples TRBV11-2 to TRBJ1-2; the match to TRBD1 covers 7 bases. Trimming took 5 bases from V and 5 from J; bases not matched to a gene: 5. The CDR3 runs to 13 residues. CDR1 is SGHAT and CDR2 is FQNNGV in the germline V gene. The CDR3, as DNA: TGTGCCAGCAGCCTGGGACAGAAGTATGGCTACACCTTC. Translation gives CASSLGQKYGYTF.

Note on this clonotype: Germline and junction disagree at one end, which may indicate a read error. The chain couples TRBV7-2 to TRBJ1-5; a possible D gene is TRBD1 (5 bases). Germline V gives CDR1 SGHTA, CDR2 FQGNSA. The CDR3 runs to 13 residues. For the CDR3, the DNA is TGTGCTAGCAGCGTCAACAGGCATCAGCCCCAGCATTTT. As protein: CASSVNRHQPQHF.